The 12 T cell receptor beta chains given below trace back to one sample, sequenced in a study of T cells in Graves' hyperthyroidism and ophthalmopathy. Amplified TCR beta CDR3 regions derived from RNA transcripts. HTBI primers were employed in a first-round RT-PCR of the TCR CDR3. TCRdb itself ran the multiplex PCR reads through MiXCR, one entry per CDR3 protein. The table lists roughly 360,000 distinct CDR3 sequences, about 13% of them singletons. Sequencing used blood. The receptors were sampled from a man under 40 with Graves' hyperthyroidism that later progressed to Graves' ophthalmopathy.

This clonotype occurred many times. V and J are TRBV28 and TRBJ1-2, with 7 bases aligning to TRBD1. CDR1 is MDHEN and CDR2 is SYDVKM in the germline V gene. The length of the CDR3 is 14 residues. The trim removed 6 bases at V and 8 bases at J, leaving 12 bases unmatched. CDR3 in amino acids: CASRTLVGQQGYTF. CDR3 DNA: TGTGCCAGCAGGACTTTAGTGGGACAGCAAGGCTACACCTTC.

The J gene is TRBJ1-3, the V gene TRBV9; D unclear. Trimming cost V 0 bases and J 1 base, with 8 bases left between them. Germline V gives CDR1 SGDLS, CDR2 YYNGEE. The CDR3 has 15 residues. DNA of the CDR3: TGTGCCAGCAGCGTAGAAGGACGGTCTGGAAACACCATATATTTT. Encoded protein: CASSVEGRSGNTIYF.

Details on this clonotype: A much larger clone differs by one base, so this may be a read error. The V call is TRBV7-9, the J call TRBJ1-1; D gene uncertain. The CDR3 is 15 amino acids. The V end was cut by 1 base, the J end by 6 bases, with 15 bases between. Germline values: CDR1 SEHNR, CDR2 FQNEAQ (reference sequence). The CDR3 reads CASSLVGSELAEAFF. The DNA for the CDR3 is TGTGCCAGCAGCTTAGTGGGGAGTGAATTGGCTGAAGCTTTCTTT.

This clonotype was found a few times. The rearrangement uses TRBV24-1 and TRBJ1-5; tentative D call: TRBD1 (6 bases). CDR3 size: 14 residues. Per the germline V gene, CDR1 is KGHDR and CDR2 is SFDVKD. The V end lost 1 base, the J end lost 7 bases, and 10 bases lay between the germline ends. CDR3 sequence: CATSDFRTGQPQHF. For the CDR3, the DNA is TGTGCCACCAGTGATTTTCGCACAGGGCAGCCCCAGCATTTT.

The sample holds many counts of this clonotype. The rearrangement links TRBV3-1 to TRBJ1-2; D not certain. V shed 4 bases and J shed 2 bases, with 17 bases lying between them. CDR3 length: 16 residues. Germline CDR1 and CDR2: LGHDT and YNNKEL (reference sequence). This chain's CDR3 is CASSLSPGIENYGYTF. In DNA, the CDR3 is TGTGCCAGCAGCCTTTCTCCCGGGATCGAGAACTATGGCTACACCTTC.

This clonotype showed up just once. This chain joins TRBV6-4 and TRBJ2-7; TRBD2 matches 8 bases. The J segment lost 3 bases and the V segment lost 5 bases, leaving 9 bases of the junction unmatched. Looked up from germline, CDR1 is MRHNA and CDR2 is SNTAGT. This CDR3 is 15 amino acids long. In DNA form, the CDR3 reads TGTGCCAGCAGTTACCAACTAGCGGACCACTACGAGCAGTACTTC. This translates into CASSYQLADHYEQYF.

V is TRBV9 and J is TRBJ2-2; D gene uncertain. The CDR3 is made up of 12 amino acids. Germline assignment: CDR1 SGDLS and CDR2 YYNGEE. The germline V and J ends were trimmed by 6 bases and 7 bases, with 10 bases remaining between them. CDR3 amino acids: CASTPGGGELFF. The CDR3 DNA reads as TGTGCCAGCACCCCGGGCGGCGGGGAGCTGTTTTTT.

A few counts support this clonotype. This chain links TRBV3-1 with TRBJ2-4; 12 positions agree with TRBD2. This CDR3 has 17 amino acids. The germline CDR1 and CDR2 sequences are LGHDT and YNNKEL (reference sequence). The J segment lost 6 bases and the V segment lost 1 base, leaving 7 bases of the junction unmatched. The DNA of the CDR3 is TGTGCCAGCAGCCAAGTTACTAGCGGGGGGCCTGGAAACATTCAGTACTTC. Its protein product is CASSQVTSGGPGNIQYF.

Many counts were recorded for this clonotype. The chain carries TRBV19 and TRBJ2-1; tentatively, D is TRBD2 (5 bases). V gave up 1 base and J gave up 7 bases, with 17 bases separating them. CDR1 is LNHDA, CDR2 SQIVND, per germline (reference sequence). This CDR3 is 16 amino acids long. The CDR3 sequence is CASSIGNREGGNEQFF. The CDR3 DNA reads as TGTGCCAGTAGTATAGGAAATCGGGAAGGAGGAAATGAGCAGTTCTTC. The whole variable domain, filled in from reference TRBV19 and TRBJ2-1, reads DGGITQSPKYLFRKEGQNVTLSCEQNLNHDAMYWYRQDPGQGLRLIYYSQIVNDFQKGDIAEGYSVSREKKESFPLTVTSAQKNPTAFYLCASSIGNREGGNEQFFGPGTRLTVL.

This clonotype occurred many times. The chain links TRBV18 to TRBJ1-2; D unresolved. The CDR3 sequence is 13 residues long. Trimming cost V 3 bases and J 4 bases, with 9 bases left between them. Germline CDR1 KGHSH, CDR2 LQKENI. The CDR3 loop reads CASSPLEAYGYTF. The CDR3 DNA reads TGTGCCAGCTCACCGTTGGAGGCCTATGGCTACACCTTC.

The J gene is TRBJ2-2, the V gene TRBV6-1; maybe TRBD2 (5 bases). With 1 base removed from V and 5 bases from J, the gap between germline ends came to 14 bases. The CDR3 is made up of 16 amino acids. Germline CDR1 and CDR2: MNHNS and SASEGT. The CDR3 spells CASSEGLRVGTGELFF. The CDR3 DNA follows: TGTGCCAGCAGTGAAGGGTTGAGGGTGGGAACCGGGGAGCTGTTTTTT.

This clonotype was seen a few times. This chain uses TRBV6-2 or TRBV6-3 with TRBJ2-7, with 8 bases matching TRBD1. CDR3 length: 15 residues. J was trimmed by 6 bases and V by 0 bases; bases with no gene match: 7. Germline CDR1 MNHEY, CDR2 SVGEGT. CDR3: CASSYSRGLKGEQYF. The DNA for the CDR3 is TGTGCCAGCAGTTACTCCAGGGGGCTCAAGGGCGAGCAGTACTTC.